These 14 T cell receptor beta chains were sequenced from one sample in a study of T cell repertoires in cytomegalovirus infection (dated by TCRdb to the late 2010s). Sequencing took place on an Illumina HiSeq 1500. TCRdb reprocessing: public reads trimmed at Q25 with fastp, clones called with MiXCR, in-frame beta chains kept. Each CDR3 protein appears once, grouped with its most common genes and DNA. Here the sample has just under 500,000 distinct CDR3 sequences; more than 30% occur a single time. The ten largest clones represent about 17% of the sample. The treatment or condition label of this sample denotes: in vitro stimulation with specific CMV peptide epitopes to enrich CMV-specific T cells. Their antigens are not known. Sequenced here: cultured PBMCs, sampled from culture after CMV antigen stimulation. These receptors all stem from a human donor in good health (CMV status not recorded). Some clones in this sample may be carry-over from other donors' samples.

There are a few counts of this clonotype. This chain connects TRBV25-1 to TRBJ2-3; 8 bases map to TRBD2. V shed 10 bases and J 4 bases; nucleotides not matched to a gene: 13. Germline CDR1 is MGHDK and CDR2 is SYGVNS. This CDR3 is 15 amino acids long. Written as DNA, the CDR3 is TGTGCCATCCTAAGACCCCTAGCGGGTGCAGATACGCAGTATTTT. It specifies CAILRPLAGADTQYF.

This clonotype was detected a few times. The CDR3 coding sequence is TGCGCCAGCAGCCAAGGAGATTTCCACTATGGCTACACCTTC. It encodes CASSQGDFHYGYTF. The chain joins TRBV4-1 to TRBJ1-2; D is uncertain. Trimming left V 1 base short and J 3 bases short, with 9 bases between. The CDR3 loop spans 14 amino acids. CDR1 MGHRA and CDR2 YSYEKL come from the germline V gene.

CDR3 sequence (DNA): TGCGCCAGCAGCCATCCGTCACCGAGCGGCCCCTACAATGAGCAGTTCTTC. It codes for CASSHPSPSGPYNEQFF. The V and J genes are TRBV4-1 and TRBJ2-1, with D perhaps matching TRBD2 (5 bases). Germline V gene data show CDR1 as MGHRA and CDR2 as YSYEKL. This CDR3 contains 17 residues. Deletions cut 3 bases from V and 2 bases from J, with 17 bases between.

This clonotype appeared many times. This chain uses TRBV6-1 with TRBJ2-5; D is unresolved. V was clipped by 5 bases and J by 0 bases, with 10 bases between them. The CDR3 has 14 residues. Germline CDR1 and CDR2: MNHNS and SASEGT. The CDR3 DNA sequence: TGTGCCAGCAGTTCCTATCCGTACCAAGAGACCCAGTACTTC. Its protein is CASSSYPYQETQYF.

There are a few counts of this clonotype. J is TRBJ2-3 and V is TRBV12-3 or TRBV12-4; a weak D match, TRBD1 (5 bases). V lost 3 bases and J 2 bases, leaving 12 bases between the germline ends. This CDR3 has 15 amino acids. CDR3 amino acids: CASSFEGQPTDTQYF. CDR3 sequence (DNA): TGTGCCAGCAGTTTCGAAGGACAACCCACAGATACGCAGTATTTT.

The CDR3: CASTPGTSGRDTQYF. The CDR3 region has the DNA TGTGCCAGCACCCCCGGGACTAGCGGGAGGGATACGCAGTATTTT. The chain is built from TRBV12-3 or TRBV12-4 and TRBJ2-3, with TRBD2 matching 15 bases. Trimming removed 7 bases from V and 6 bases from J; junction bases left unmatched: 5. The CDR3 sequence is 15 residues long.

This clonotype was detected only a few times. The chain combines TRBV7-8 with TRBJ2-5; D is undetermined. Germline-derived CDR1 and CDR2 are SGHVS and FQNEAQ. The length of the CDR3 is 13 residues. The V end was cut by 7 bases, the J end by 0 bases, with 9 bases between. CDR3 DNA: TGTGCCAGCATCCCCGACAACCAAGAGACCCAGTACTTC. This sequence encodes CASIPDNQETQYF.

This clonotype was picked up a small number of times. The CDR3 loop is CASSKLAGGRREQFF. CDR3 nucleotides: TGTGCCAGCAGCAAACTAGCGGGAGGGCGACGTGAGCAGTTCTTC. The chain combines TRBV6-5 with TRBJ2-1; 13 nucleotides match TRBD2. The CDR3 sequence is 15 residues long. CDR1 and CDR2 (germline): MNHEY, SVGAGI. V lost 6 bases and J lost 9; bases outside the gene matches: 8.

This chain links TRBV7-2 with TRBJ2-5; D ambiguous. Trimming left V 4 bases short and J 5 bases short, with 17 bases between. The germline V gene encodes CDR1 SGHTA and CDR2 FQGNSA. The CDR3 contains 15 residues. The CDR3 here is CASSSFLGGKETQYF. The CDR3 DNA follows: TGTGCCAGCAGCTCCTTCCTAGGTGGGAAGGAGACCCAGTACTTC. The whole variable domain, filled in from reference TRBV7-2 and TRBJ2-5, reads GAGVSQSPSNKVTEKGKDVELRCDPISGHTALYWYRQSLGQGLEFLIYFQGNSAPDKSGLPSDRFSAERTGGSVSTLTIQRTQQEDSAVYLCASSSFLGGKETQYFGPGTRLLVL.

CDR3 in amino acids: CATSRPGTGNTEAFF. The DNA for the CDR3 is TGTGCCACCAGCAGGCCCGGGACAGGGAACACTGAAGCTTTCTTT. The chain links TRBV15 to TRBJ1-1; 8 bases align to TRBD1. CDR3 length: 15 amino acids. Germline CDR1 and CDR2: LNHNV and YYDKDF (reference sequence). V shed 3 bases and J 1 base; nucleotides not matched to a gene: 4. The variable domain in full, with the rest retrieved from reference TRBV15 and TRBJ1-1, is DAMVIQNPRYQVTQFGKPVTLSCSQTLNHNVMYWYQQKSSQAPKLLFHYYDKDFNNEADTPDNFQSRRPNTSFCFLDIRSPGLGDTAMYLCATSRPGTGNTEAFFGQGTRLTVV.

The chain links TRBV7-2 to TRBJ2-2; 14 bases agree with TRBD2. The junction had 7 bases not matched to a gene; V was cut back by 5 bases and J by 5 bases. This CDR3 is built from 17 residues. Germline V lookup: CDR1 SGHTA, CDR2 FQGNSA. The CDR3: CASSPGLAGERTGELFF. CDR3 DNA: TGTGCCAGCAGCCCGGGACTAGCGGGAGAAAGGACCGGGGAGCTGTTTTTT. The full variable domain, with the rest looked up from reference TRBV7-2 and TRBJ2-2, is GAGVSQSPSNKVTEKGKDVELRCDPISGHTALYWYRQSLGQGLEFLIYFQGNSAPDKSGLPSDRFSAERTGGSVSTLTIQRTQQEDSAVYLCASSPGLAGERTGELFFGEGSRLTVL.

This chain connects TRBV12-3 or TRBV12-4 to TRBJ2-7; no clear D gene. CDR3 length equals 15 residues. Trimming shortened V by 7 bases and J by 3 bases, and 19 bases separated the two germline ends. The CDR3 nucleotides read TGTGCCAGCACTCAGATGGGGTTAGCAATCTACGAGCAGTACGTC. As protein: CASTQMGLAIYEQYV.

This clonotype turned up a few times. CDR3 loop: CASSYSGREYEQYF. The CDR3 DNA reads as TGTGCCAGCAGTTACTCAGGGAGGGAGTACGAGCAGTACTTC. The chain has TRBV6-5 and TRBJ2-7; TRBD2 matches 7 bases. The V segment lost 0 bases and the J segment 4 bases; nucleotides outside the gene matches: 3. The length of the CDR3 is 14 residues. Germline CDR1 and CDR2: MNHEY and SVGAGI.

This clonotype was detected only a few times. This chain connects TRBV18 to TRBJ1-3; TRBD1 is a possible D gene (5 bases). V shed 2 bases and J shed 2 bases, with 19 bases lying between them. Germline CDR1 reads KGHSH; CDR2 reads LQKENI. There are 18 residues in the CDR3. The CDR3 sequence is CASSPEGALVIPGNTIYF. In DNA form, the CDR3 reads TGTGCCAGCTCACCAGAAGGGGCCTTAGTCATCCCTGGAAACACCATATATTTT.